A selection of T cell receptor beta chains follows, all from one sample in a study of T cell repertoires in ileal Crohn's disease. Assay: immunoSEQ multiplex PCR; the TCRdb copy retains only in-frame clones and omits some. This sample has about 12,000 clones, with roughly 78% found just once. What was sequenced was ileal tissue. Receptor source: an adult with Crohn's disease. The CDR3 runs from the conserved cysteine through the conserved F or W. A D gene is named only where the DNA matches it firmly. The size of a clone is reported for some rows only, either as once, few or many, or as a class for expanded clones.

j_gene,abundance,d_gene,v_gene,CDR3nt,CDR3aa
TRBJ2-7,-,TRBD1,TRBV11-2,TGTGCCAGCAGCCCACGGACAGGCCACTACGAGCAGTACTTC,CASSPRTGHYEQYF
TRBJ2-7,-,TRBD2,TRBV5-1,TGCGCCAGCAGCTCGGGACTAGTCTCCTACGAGCAGTACTTC,CASSSGLVSYEQYF
TRBJ1-2,-,-,TRBV28,TGTGCCAGCAGTCTGGGGACAACTCTTAACTATGGCTACACCTTC,CASSLGTTLNYGYTF
TRBJ2-5,-,TRBD2,TRBV2,TGTGCCAGCAGTAGGGACTATTCGCGGGAGACCCAGTACTTC,CASSRDYSRETQYF
TRBJ1-1,-,TRBD1,TRBV7-3,TGTGCCAGCAGCAAAGCAGGGGGCGTAAGCACTGAAGCTTTCTTT,CASSKAGGVSTEAFF
TRBJ2-5,-,TRBD1,TRBV7-9,TGTGCCAGCAGCTATCAGGAGCAGGGGGTGGCCCAGTACTTC,CASSYQEQGVAQYF
TRBJ1-2,-,-,TRBV21-1,TGTGCCAGCAGCAAAACGGGACAGGACCATTATGGCTACACCTTC,CASSKTGQDHYGYTF
TRBJ1-4,-,-,TRBV11-1,TGTGCCAGCAGCCCACGGGGGGAACAACTGTTTTTT,CASSPRGEQLFF
TRBJ2-1,-,-,TRBV20-1,TGCAGTGCTTCCCTGTACAATGAGCAGTTCTTC,CSASLYNEQFF
TRBJ2-3,-,TRBD2,TRBV5-1,TGCGCCAGCAGTCCGGTAGTAGCGGGAGACGCAGATACGCAGTATTTT,CASSPVVAGDADTQYF
TRBJ2-3,-,-,TRBV30,TGTGCCTGGAGCGCCAAACAGGGCGCAGATACGCAGTATTTT,CAWSAKQGADTQYF
TRBJ2-7,-,-,TRBV6-5,TGTGCCAGCAGTTACCATATGACAGTCTCCTACGAGCAGTACTTC,CASSYHMTVSYEQYF
TRBJ2-3,-,-,TRBV9,TGTGCCAGCAGCGTAGCCCCCGGGTACACAGATACGCAGTATTTT,CASSVAPGYTDTQYF
TRBJ1-4,-,-,TRBV30,TGTGCCTGGACCTTCCCGGGACACTATTCTGAAAAACTGTTTTTT,CAWTFPGHYSEKLFF
TRBJ1-2,-,-,TRBV25-1,TGTGCCAGCACCGACGGACAGTACTATGGCTACACCTTC,CASTDGQYYGYTF
TRBJ1-6,-,-,TRBV19,TGTGCCAGTAGTATGGGGGGTTTACCAGGATCACCCCTCCACTTT,CASSMGGLPGSPLHF
TRBJ2-3,-,TRBD2,TRBV6-5,TGTGCCAGCAGTTATTTGCGGGAGTTTGGAGATACGCAGTATTTT,CASSYLREFGDTQYF
TRBJ2-7,-,TRBD1,TRBV5-1,TGCGCCAGCAGCTTGTCAGGGGGCGCGTCCAACGAGCAGTACTTC,CASSLSGGASNEQYF
TRBJ2-7,-,TRBD2,TRBV18,TGTGCCAGCTCACCGGGGGGGTACGAGCAGTACTTC,CASSPGGYEQYF
TRBJ1-2,-,-,TRBV5-1,TGCGCCAGCACGGGGCCCGGAGGGGATGGCTACACCTTC,CASTGPGGDGYTF
TRBJ2-7,-,TRBD2,TRBV11-2,TGTGCCAGCAGCTTGGGGGGGAGGACCTACGAGCAGTACTTC,CASSLGGRTYEQYF
TRBJ1-5,-,-,TRBV6-1,TGTGCCAGCAGTGTAGGTAGGGGCACGAATCAGCCCCAGCATTTT,CASSVGRGTNQPQHF
TRBJ2-5,-,TRBD1,TRBV25-1,TGTGCCAGCAGTGACCCTCGACAGGGGAGAGAGACCCAGTACTTC,CASSDPRQGRETQYF
TRBJ2-7,medium-sized,-,TRBV18,TGTGCCAGCTCACGGCTAGAATCATATGGGCAGTACTTC,CASSRLESYGQYF
TRBJ2-1,-,-,TRBV11-2,TGTGCCAGCGGGACTCCAGGCCTCTCCTACAATGAGCAGTTCTTC,CASGTPGLSYNEQFF
TRBJ2-6,-,-,TRBV4-1,TGCGCCAGCAGCCAAGACCTACTGGTCGCTGGGGCCAACGTCCTGACTTTC,CASSQDLLVAGANVLTF
TRBJ2-1,once,TRBD2,TRBV6-4,TGTGCCAGCAGTGACAAGGCGGGAGACTACAATGAGCAGTTCTTC,CASSDKAGDYNEQFF
TRBJ2-7,once,-,TRBV5-1,TGCGCCAGCAGCCTATTGGACGGAGGCAGCTACGAGCAGTACTTC,CASSLLDGGSYEQYF
TRBJ2-5,-,-,TRBV18,TGTGCCAGCTCACCGAGTGAGACCCAGTACTTC,CASSPSETQYF
TRBJ2-7,-,-,TRBV5-4,TGTGCCAGCAGCTTGGAGACTAGATCCTCGTACGAGCAGTACTTC,CASSLETRSSYEQYF
TRBJ1-2,-,-,TRBV6-1,TGTGCCAGCAGTGGATCGACGAGAGCAGCGCGTGGGAGAAAGACCTATGGCTACACCTTC,CASSGSTRAARGRKTYGYTF
TRBJ2-1,-,TRBD2,TRBV2,TGTGCCAGCAGGGGGACTAGCGGGGGGGTTCGCGATGAGCAGTTCTTC,CASRGTSGGVRDEQFF
TRBJ2-1,-,-,TRBV15,TGTGCCACCAGCAGCAACAGGGTAAACAATGAGCAGTTCTTC,CATSSNRVNNEQFF
TRBJ2-1,few,TRBD2,TRBV19,TGTGCCAGTCGCCGGGCTAGCGGGAGGTCCAATGAGCAGTTCTTC,CASRRASGRSNEQFF
TRBJ1-6,-,-,TRBV6-1,TGTGCCATCGAATTGGGGAGCTCCTATAATTCACCCCTCCACTTT,CAIELGSSYNSPLHF
TRBJ1-3,-,-,TRBV7-9,TGTGCCAGCAGCCGCGGATCAGTGTCCTCTGGAAACACCATATATTTT,CASSRGSVSSGNTIYF
TRBJ2-7,-,TRBD1,TRBV5-5,TGTGCCAGCAGCTTCCGGGACAGGGGCTACGAGCAGTACTTC,CASSFRDRGYEQYF
TRBJ2-5,-,TRBD2,TRBV5-1,TGCGCCAGCACCCCCCGGGGGGAGGAGTACCAAGAGACCCAGTACTTC,CASTPRGEEYQETQYF
TRBJ2-5,-,TRBD2,TRBV7-8,TGTGCCAGCAGCTCGGGACTAGCGGGAGTGATAGAGACCCAGTACTTC,CASSSGLAGVIETQYF
TRBJ2-2,-,-,TRBV7-9,TGTGCCAGCAGCTTAGGGGCCGCCACCGGGGAGCTGTTTTTT,CASSLGAATGELFF
TRBJ2-3,-,-,TRBV5-1,TGCGCCAGCAGCGTCCTTAGCACAGATACGCAGTATTTT,CASSVLSTDTQYF